The 28 T cell receptor beta chains reported below all come from one sample, sequenced in a study of tumor-infiltrating lymphocytes in localized non-small cell lung cancer. The assay was immunoSEQ multiplex PCR, and TCRdb's table has in-frame clones only and misses some. The table includes around 18,000 clones, more than 40% detected once. Sequences were obtained from lung tumor tissue. The receptors come from a human donor with non-small cell lung cancer.

The sample holds a few counts of this clone. V gene TRBV2 combines with J gene TRBJ2-1; 7 bases align to TRBD1. Germline V gene lookup returns CDR1 SNHLY and CDR2 FYNNEI. The CDR3 is made up of 15 amino acids. The V and J ends lost 2 bases and 9 bases, in that order; junction bases with no gene match: 10. The CDR3 spells CASSEFLRGSTEQFF. CDR3 DNA: TGTGCCAGCAGTGAATTTCTCAGGGGGAGCACTGAGCAGTTCTTC. The variable domain in full, completed from reference TRBV2 and TRBJ2-1, reads EPEVTQTPSHQVTQMGQEVILRCVPISNHLYFYWYRQILGQKVEFLVSFYNNEISEKSEIFDDQFSVERPDGSNFTLKIRSTKLEDSAMYFCASSEFLRGSTEQFFGPGTRLTVL.

The gene calls are TRBV5-4 and TRBJ2-7; maybe TRBD1 (6 bases). The germline gives CDR1 SGHNT, CDR2 YYREEE (reference sequence). This CDR3 is 14 amino acids long. With 7 bases removed from V and 0 bases from J, the gap between germline ends came to 14 bases. CDR3 sequence reads: CASEQAGDSYEQYF. The CDR3 nucleotides are TGTGCCAGCGAACAGGCAGGGGACTCCTACGAGCAGTACTTC.

This clone appeared many times. The chain joins TRBV7-3 to TRBJ1-6; no clear D gene. This CDR3 contains 13 residues. Per germline, CDR1 SGHTA and CDR2 FQGTGA. The V gene lost 2 bases and the J gene lost 7 bases, with 6 bases spanning the gap. CDR3 DNA sequence: TGTGCCAGCAGCTTAGGTAGCAATTCACCCCTCCACTTT. Translated: CASSLGSNSPLHF.

This clone occurred a few times. The V and J genes are TRBV5-5 and TRBJ1-5, with no clear D. CDR1 SGHKS and CDR2 YYEKEE come from the germline V gene (reference sequence). CDR3 size: 13 residues. V gave up 4 bases and J gave up 4 bases, with 9 bases separating them. The CDR3 DNA reads TGTGCCAGCAGCCGAATAATGAATCAGCCCCAGCATTTT. Translating gives CASSRIMNQPQHF.

The chain employs TRBV15 and TRBJ1-2, with D possibly TRBD1 on 6 matching bases. CDR3 length: 14 residues. Germline V gene lookup returns CDR1 LNHNV and CDR2 YYDKDF (reference sequence). The ends were cut back, 1 base at V and 4 bases at J, with 10 bases in the middle. This CDR3 is CATSRADRSYGYTF. Written as DNA, the CDR3 is TGTGCCACCAGCAGAGCCGACAGGTCCTATGGCTACACCTTC.

V is TRBV7-3 and J is TRBJ2-1; 11 nucleotides align to TRBD2. Germline loops: CDR1 SGHTA, CDR2 FQGTGA. J gave up 12 bases and V 5 bases, and 9 bases lay outside the gene matches. CDR3 length equals 14 residues. CDR3 loop: CASSRSGGAGSQFF. In nucleotides, the CDR3 is TGTGCCAGCAGCCGTAGCGGGGGGGCCGGATCGCAGTTCTTC.

The chain uses TRBV11-1 and TRBJ1-1; TRBD1 matches at 8 bases. This CDR3 region has 15 residues. J gave up 0 bases and V 6 bases, and 6 bases lay outside the gene matches. CDR1 is SGHAT and CDR2 is FQDESV in the germline V gene (reference sequence). CDR3 region: CASRKRDRMNTEAFF. For the CDR3, the DNA is TGTGCCAGCAGGAAACGGGACAGGATGAACACTGAAGCTTTCTTT.

This rearrangement joins TRBV7-6 to TRBJ2-7; D not resolved. This CDR3 region has 15 residues. V shed 3 bases and J shed 7 bases, with 19 bases lying between them. Germline assignment: CDR1 SGHVS and CDR2 FNYEAQ. CDR3 coding DNA: TGTGCCAGCAGCTTGATGGAAGATACTACGAGTGAGCAGTACTTC. Residues: CASSLMEDTTSEQYF.

This clone was recorded at least ten times. The rearrangement uses TRBV27 and TRBJ1-2, with 9 bases matching TRBD1. The trim removed 3 bases at V and 6 bases at J, leaving 2 bases unmatched. The CDR3 sequence is 13 residues long. The germline gives CDR1 MNHEY, CDR2 SMNVEV (reference sequence). For the CDR3, the DNA is TGTGCCAGCAGTTTCCGGACAGGGGATGGCTACACCTTC. It yields the protein CASSFRTGDGYTF.

Points on this clone: One end of the junction varies from germline; a read error may be responsible. The chain links TRBV7-7 to TRBJ2-5; D is undetermined. The CDR3 sequence is 14 residues long. Germline V CDR1 and CDR2: SSHAT, FNYEAQ (reference sequence). In nucleotides, the CDR3 is TGTGCTAGCAGCTTATCAGTGCGACAAGAGACCCAGTACTTC. Its translation: CASSLSVRQETQYF.

The CDR3 protein is CASSVPNYGYTF. CDR3 in DNA: TGTGCCAGCAGCGTACCTAACTATGGCTACACCTTC. The chain recombines TRBV7-7 with TRBJ1-2; D gene ambiguous. V was clipped by 5 bases and J by 0 bases, with 4 bases between them. Per germline, CDR1 SSHAT and CDR2 FNYEAQ (reference sequence). This CDR3 region has 12 residues. The variable domain in full, completed from reference TRBV7-7 and TRBJ1-2, reads GAGVSQSPRYKVTKRGQDVTLRCDPISSHATLYWYQQALGQGPEFLTYFNYEAQPDKSGLPSDRFSAERPEGSISTLTIQRTEQRDSAMYRCASSVPNYGYTFGSGTRLTVV.

CDR3 sequence (DNA): TGTGCCAGCAGCCCTTATCAGGGGGCGCTCAGCAATCAGCCCCAGCATTTT. This codes for CASSPYQGALSNQPQHF. The chain combines TRBV28 with TRBJ1-5, with 8 bases aligning to TRBD1. Germline assignment: CDR1 MDHEN and CDR2 SYDVKM. Unmatched junction bases numbered 11, after V lost 6 bases and J lost 1 base. CDR3 length: 17 residues.

In its sample, this clone ranks as large. The chain combines TRBV15 with TRBJ2-7; the D gene could be TRBD1 or TRBD2 (6 bases each). V was trimmed by 6 bases and J by 2 bases, leaving 11 bases between them. Germline lookup yields CDR1 LNHNV and CDR2 YYDKDF (reference sequence). This CDR3 is built from 13 residues. The CDR3 reads CATRSGAAYEQYF. The CDR3 bases are TGTGCCACCAGGTCGGGGGCAGCCTACGAGCAGTACTTC.

The chain joins TRBV7-2 to TRBJ2-1; 10 bases fit TRBD2. V shed 6 bases and J 7 bases; nucleotides not matched to a gene: 6. Germline V gives CDR1 SGHTA, CDR2 FQGNSA. The CDR3 is 14 residues long. The CDR3 sequence is CASRPSGGGNEQFF. CDR3 nucleotide sequence: TGTGCCAGCAGACCTAGCGGGGGTGGGAATGAGCAGTTCTTC.

The CDR3 loop reads CASSVTTGNTEAFF. CDR3 bases: TGTGCCAGCAGTGTTACTACAGGGAACACTGAAGCTTTCTTT. The gene calls are TRBV6-5 and TRBJ1-1; TRBD1 is a possible D gene (5 bases). V lost 5 bases to trimming and J lost 1 base, with 11 bases between them. The CDR3 sequence is 14 residues long. In germline, CDR1 is MNHEY, CDR2 SVGAGI.

The V call is TRBV15, the J call TRBJ2-3; D possibly matches TRBD1 or TRBD2 (5 bases each). The CDR3 runs 16 residues. The V gene's germline CDR1 is LNHNV and CDR2 YYDKDF (reference sequence). The V end lost 0 bases, the J end lost 3 bases, and 13 bases lay between the germline ends. The CDR3 sequence: CATSRDLGGRTDTQYF. In DNA, the CDR3 is TGTGCCACCAGCAGAGACCTTGGGGGTAGGACAGATACGCAGTATTTT.

This clone showed up just a few times. The rearrangement joins TRBV7-2 to TRBJ1-3; 11 positions agree with TRBD1. V gave up 4 bases and J gave up 4 bases; unmatched junction bases: 3. The germline V gene encodes CDR1 SGHTA and CDR2 FQGNSA. The CDR3 is made up of 15 amino acids. DNA for the CDR3: TGTGCCAGCAGCTCGGACAGGGGGCGAGGAAACACCATATATTTT. It codes for CASSSDRGRGNTIYF.

V gene TRBV5-6 combines with J gene TRBJ1-4; D unclear. The CDR3 is made up of 11 amino acids. Looked up from germline, CDR1 is SGHDT and CDR2 is YYEEEE. Trimming took off 3 bases at V and 6 bases at J, with 3 bases between the two ends. Here the CDR3 reads CASSSDEKLFF. The CDR3 DNA follows: TGTGCCAGCAGCTCCGATGAAAAACTGTTTTTT.

The chain recombines TRBV30 with TRBJ2-7; 7 bases are shared with TRBD1. The CDR3 is made up of 14 amino acids. Losses at the gene ends were 1 base for V and 2 bases for J; bases not matched to a gene: 5. From germline, CDR1 is GTSNPN and CDR2 SVGIG (reference sequence). CDR3 residues: CAWSEGTAPYEQYF. For the CDR3, the DNA is TGTGCCTGGAGTGAGGGGACAGCCCCCTACGAGCAGTACTTC. Supplemented by reference TRBV30 and TRBJ2-7, the full variable domain reads SQTIHQWPATLVQPVGSPLSLECTVEGTSNPNLYWYRQAAGRGLQLLFYSVGIGQISSEVPQNLSASRPQDRQFILSSKKLLLSDSGFYLCAWSEGTAPYEQYFGPGTRLTVT.

The chain joins TRBV30 to TRBJ1-4, with 8 bases matching TRBD1. Germline trimming cut 3 bases from V and 10 bases from J; bases unmatched to any gene: 7. CDR3 length: 13 residues. Germline lookup yields CDR1 GTSNPN and CDR2 SVGIG (reference sequence). The CDR3 coding sequence is TGTGCCTGGAGAACAGGGGGGGAAGGAAAACTGTTTTTT. It is translated as CAWRTGGEGKLFF. Full variable domain (rest looked up from reference TRBV30 and TRBJ1-4): SQTIHQWPATLVQPVGSPLSLECTVEGTSNPNLYWYRQAAGRGLQLLFYSVGIGQISSEVPQNLSASRPQDRQFILSSKKLLLSDSGFYLCAWRTGGEGKLFFGSGTQLSVL.

The V gene is TRBV6-6, the J gene TRBJ1-2; D possibly corresponds to TRBD1 (6 bases). Between the trimmed V and J ends, which lost 6 bases and 1 base, there was a span of 9 bases. The CDR3 sequence is 13 residues long. From germline, CDR1 is MNHNY and CDR2 SVGAGI (reference sequence). The CDR3, as DNA: TGTGCCAGCAGACCACAGGGTAACTATGGCTACACCTTC. Protein product: CASRPQGNYGYTF.

The chain recombines TRBV7-8 with TRBJ1-2; tentative D call: TRBD1 (6 bases). V lost 1 base and J 5 bases, leaving 11 bases between the germline ends. Germline assignment: CDR1 SGHVS and CDR2 FQNEAQ. The CDR3 has 14 residues. This CDR3 reads CASSLVPQGYGYTF. DNA of the CDR3: TGTGCCAGCAGCTTAGTCCCCCAGGGGTATGGCTACACCTTC.

The V call is TRBV30, the J call TRBJ2-1; D gene uncertain. Trimming shortened V by 6 bases and J by 3 bases, and 9 bases separated the two germline ends. This CDR3 comprises 12 residues. Germline V lookup: CDR1 GTSNPN, CDR2 SVGIG (reference sequence). This chain's CDR3 is CACVEIYNEQFF. CDR3 nucleotide sequence: TGTGCCTGTGTGGAAATCTACAATGAGCAGTTCTTC.

The chain uses TRBV9 and TRBJ2-5; 10 bases match TRBD2. This CDR3 is built from 15 residues. Germline CDR1 and CDR2: SGDLS and YYNGEE. J was trimmed by 7 bases and V by 0 bases; bases with no gene match: 6. DNA for the CDR3: TGTGCCAGCAGCGTAGGGGCTAGCGGGGGTCCGACCCAGTACTTC. It specifies CASSVGASGGPTQYF.

As for this clone: This sample includes further DNA sequences coding for the same CDR3. The chain couples TRBV7-6 to TRBJ1-2; 8 nucleotides match TRBD1. The V and J ends lost 5 bases and 4 bases, in that order; junction bases with no gene match: 9. This CDR3 spans 15 amino acids. Per the germline V gene, CDR1 is SGHVS and CDR2 is FNYEAQ. CDR3 DNA: TGTGCCAGCAGCCCTTCCGGACAGGGTAGCTATGGCTACACCTTC. Translated: CASSPSGQGSYGYTF.

By sample fraction, this clone is medium-sized. The CDR3 coding sequence is TGTGCCAGCAGCTTAGCGCATTGGGGGGGAGCTTTCTTT. Translated, it gives CASSLAHWGGAFF. The V and J genes are TRBV7-2 and TRBJ1-1, with a possible D match to TRBD1 (5 bases). Germline values: CDR1 SGHTA, CDR2 FQGNSA. This CDR3 has 13 residues. Trimming took 0 bases from V and 10 from J, leaving 12 bases between them.

J is TRBJ2-4 and V is TRBV5-5; 7 nucleotides line up with TRBD1. Germline assignment: CDR1 SGHKS and CDR2 YYEKEE (reference sequence). The CDR3 is 14 residues long. With V trimmed by 2 bases and J by 11 bases, 10 bases remained unmatched. Here the CDR3 DNA reads TGTGCCAGCAGCTTAACCCCACAGGGGCAAGTTCAGTACTTC. Protein sequence: CASSLTPQGQVQYF.

The V call is TRBV10-3, the J call TRBJ2-7, with D perhaps given as TRBD1 or TRBD2 (6 bases each). CDR3 length: 15 amino acids. CDR1 is ENHRY, CDR2 SYGVKD, per germline. Trimming pared 3 bases from V and 2 bases from J, leaving 14 bases between. Written as DNA, the CDR3 is TGTGCCATCAGTGAAGACGACAGGACTACCTACGAGCAGTACTTC. Amino acid sequence: CAISEDDRTTYEQYF.